The clone carrying this T cell receptor (beta chain) was detected ten times or more. Antigen specificity is unknown. Trimming removed 7 bases from V and 7 bases from J; junction bases left unmatched: 14. The CDR3 totals 15 residues. CDR1 is SNHLY, CDR2 FYNNEI, per germline. This entry comes from a study of T cells in Graves' hyperthyroidism and ophthalmopathy. Whole-study results and caveats: The majority of expanded thyroid clonotypes above 0.001 also appeared in blood. The model made its ophthalmopathy prediction, and onset followed a median around 6.9 months later.

Disease duration was under 3 months in the ophthalmopathy patients, who also had a Clinical Activity Score of at least 3 and a NOSPECS grade of at least 4. The PBMCs had their origin in 7.5 to 10 ml of fresh peripheral blood. The CDR3 regions of TCR beta were amplified from RNA transcripts. The TCR CDR3 was amplified in a first-round RT-PCR using the HTBI primer set. TCRdb passed the multiplex PCR reads through MiXCR, listing each CDR3 protein once. In the table there are over 250,000 distinct CDR3 sequences, approximately 15% of which are singletons. The chain is built from TRBV2 and TRBJ2-7; 9 bases map to TRBD2. This TCR came from a woman aged 55 to 70 with Graves' ophthalmopathy. Sequencing was performed on blood. The CDR3: CASKEVLAGPGEQYF. CDR3 coding DNA: TGTGCCAGCAAGGAGGTGCTAGCGGGGCCAGGAGAGCAGTACTTC.